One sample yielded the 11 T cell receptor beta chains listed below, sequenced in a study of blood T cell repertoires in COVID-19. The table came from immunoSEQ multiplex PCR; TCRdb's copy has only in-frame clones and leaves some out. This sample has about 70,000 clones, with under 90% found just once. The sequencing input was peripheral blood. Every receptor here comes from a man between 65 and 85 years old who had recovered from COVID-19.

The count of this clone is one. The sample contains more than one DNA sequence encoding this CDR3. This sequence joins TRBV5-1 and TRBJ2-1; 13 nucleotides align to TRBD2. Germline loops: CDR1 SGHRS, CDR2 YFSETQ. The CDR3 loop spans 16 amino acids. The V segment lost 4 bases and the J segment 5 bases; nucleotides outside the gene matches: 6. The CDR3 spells CASSLRTSGGHNEQFF. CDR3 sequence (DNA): TGCGCCAGCAGCCTCCGGACTAGCGGGGGCCACAATGAGCAGTTCTTC.

The CDR3 nucleotides are TGTGCCAGCAGCCAACAGTGGACTCATAATGAAAAACTGTTTTTT. This gives the protein CASSQQWTHNEKLFF. The V call is TRBV11-2, the J call TRBJ1-4; D not certain. Trimming stripped 5 bases from V and 4 bases from J, with 14 bases between. Germline CDR1 SGHAT, CDR2 FQNNGV. This CDR3 spans 15 amino acids.

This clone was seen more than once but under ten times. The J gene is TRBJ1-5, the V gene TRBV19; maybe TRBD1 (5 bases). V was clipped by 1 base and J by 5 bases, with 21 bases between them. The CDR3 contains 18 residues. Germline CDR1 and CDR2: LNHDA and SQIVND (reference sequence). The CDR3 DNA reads TGTGCCAGTAGTATAGTCACCCCAGCCCGGGGGGTAGATCAGCCCCAGCATTTT. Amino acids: CASSIVTPARGVDQPQHF. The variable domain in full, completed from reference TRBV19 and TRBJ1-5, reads DGGITQSPKYLFRKEGQNVTLSCEQNLNHDAMYWYRQDPGQGLRLIYYSQIVNDFQKGDIAEGYSVSREKKESFPLTVTSAQKNPTAFYLCASSIVTPARGVDQPQHFGDGTRLSIL.

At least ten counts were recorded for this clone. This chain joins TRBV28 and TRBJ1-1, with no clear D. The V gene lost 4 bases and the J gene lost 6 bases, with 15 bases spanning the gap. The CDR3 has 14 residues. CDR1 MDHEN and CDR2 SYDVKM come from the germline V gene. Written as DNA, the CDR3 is TGTGCCAGCAGTTCGCCAGGTGTGGAAGCTGAAGCTTTCTTT. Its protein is CASSSPGVEAEAFF.

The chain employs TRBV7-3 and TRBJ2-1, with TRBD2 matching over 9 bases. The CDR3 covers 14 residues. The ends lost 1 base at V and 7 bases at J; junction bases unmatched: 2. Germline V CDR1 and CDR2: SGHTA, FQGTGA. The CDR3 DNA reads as TGTGCCAGCAGCTTAAGCGGGGGGGCAAATGAGCAGTTCTTC. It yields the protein CASSLSGGANEQFF.

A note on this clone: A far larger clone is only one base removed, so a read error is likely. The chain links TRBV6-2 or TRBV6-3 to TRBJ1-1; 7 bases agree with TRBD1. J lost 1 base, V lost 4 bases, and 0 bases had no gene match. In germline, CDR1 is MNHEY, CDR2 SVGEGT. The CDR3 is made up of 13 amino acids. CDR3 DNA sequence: TGTGCCAGCAGTTGGACAGGGAACACTGAAGCTTTCTTT. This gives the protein CASSWTGNTEAFF.

CDR3 DNA: TGCGCCAGCATTGGCCAGGATAATTCACCCCTCCACTTT. Its protein product is CASIGQDNSPLHF. The chain couples TRBV10-2 to TRBJ1-6; D ambiguous. The CDR3 extends over 13 amino acids. Germline lookup yields CDR1 WSHSY and CDR2 SAAADI. The V and J ends lost 7 bases and 5 bases respectively, with 9 bases between them.

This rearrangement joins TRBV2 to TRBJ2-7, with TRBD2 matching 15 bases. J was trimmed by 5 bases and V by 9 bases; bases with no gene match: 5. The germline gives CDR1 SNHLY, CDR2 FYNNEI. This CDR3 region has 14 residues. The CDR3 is CASVRTSGGDEQYF. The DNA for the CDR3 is TGTGCCAGTGTCCGGACTAGCGGGGGGGACGAGCAGTACTTC.

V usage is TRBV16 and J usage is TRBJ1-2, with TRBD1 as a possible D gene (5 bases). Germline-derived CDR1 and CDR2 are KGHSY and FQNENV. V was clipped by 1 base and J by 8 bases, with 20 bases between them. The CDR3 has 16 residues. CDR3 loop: CASSQYFSGQGNGYTF. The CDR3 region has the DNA TGTGCCAGCAGCCAATATTTTAGCGGGCAGGGCAACGGCTACACCTTC.

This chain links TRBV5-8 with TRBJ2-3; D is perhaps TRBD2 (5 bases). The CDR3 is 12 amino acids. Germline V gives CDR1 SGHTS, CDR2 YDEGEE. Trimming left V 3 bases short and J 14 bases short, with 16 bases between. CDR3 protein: CASSSGRGVWYF. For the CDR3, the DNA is TGTGCCAGCAGCTCAGGACGGGGAGTATGGTATTTT.

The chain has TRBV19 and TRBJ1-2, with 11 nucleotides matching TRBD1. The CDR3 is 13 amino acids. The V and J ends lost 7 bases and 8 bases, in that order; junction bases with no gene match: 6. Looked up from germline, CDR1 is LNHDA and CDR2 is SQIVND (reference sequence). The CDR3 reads CASTPRTGGGYTF. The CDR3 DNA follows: TGTGCCAGTACCCCAAGGACAGGGGGCGGCTACACCTTC.